This T cell receptor beta chain was profiled in a study of a mutant IDH1 vaccine in newly diagnosed glioma. Study background: Treated patients were roughly 62% male, around 38% female, mean age 40.4 years. Those enrolled had earlier been treated with radiotherapy, temozolomide, or both, mostly both.

With V trimmed by 3 bases and J by 1 base, 5 bases remained unmatched. This CDR3 has 15 residues. Germline-derived CDR1 and CDR2 are MDHEN and SYDVKM. Measured with immunoSEQ multiplex PCR; TCRdb has only the in-frame clones, and not every one. The sample yields roughly 99,000 clones, approximately 90% seen once. The sample's time point: baseline, week 1 (first vaccination visit). Described treatment: pre-vaccination baseline after standard-of-care therapy. The chain recombines TRBV28 with TRBJ1-1, with 7 bases fitting TRBD1. Sequencing used PBMCs, obtained from a glioma patient treated with radiotherapy, temozolomide or both. The sequence was collected from a woman aged 45 to 65 with glioma. The CDR3 bases are TGTGCCAGCAGTTTCCCTGACAGGGAGAACACTGAAGCTTTCTTT. This codes for CASSFPDRENTEAFF.